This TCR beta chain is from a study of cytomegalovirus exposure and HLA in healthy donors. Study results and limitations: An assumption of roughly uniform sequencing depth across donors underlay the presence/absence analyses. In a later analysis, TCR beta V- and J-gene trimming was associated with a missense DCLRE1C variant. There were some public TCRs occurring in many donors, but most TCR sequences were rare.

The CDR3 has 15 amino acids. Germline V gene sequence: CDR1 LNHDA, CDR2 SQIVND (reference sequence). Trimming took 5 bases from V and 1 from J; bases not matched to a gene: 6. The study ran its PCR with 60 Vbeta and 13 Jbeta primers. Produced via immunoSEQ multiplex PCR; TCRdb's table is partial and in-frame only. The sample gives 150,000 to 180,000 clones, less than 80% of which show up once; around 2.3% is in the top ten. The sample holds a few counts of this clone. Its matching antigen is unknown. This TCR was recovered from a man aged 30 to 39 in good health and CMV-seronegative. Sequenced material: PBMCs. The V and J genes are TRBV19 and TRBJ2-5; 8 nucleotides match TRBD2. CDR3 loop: CASSLAAGAQETQYF. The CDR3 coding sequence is TGTGCCAGTAGTCTAGCAGCGGGGGCCCAAGAGACCCAGTACTTC.